This T cell receptor (beta chain) is from a study of Ad26.COV2.S vaccination and SARS-CoV-2 variants. The study's findings and limits: Vaccinees showed greater spike-specific TCR breadth than placebo recipients.

The CDR3 has 13 amino acids. Germline V gene data show CDR1 as GTSNPN and CDR2 as SVGIG (reference sequence). Deletions cut 1 base from V and 4 bases from J, with 8 bases between. Notes on this clone: What it recognizes is unknown.

TCRdb's table, derived via immunoSEQ multiplex PCR, lists solely in-frame clones and lacks some. The data contain approximately 480,000 clones, approximately 88% of them seen just once; the ten biggest clones take up about 13%. Treatment described: some 20 received Ad26.COV2.S at low or high dose, single or two shots; 5 received placebo; per-sample allocation not given. Day 63 after the first vaccine or placebo injection was the time point for sampling. Specimen: peripheral blood, collected in a trial of Ad26.COV2.S vaccine versus placebo. The sequence came from a person aged 18-60 years who received the Ad26.COV2.S COVID-19 vaccine or a placebo. The V call is TRBV30, the J call TRBJ1-5; D not resolved. CDR3 coding DNA: TGTGCCTGGAGTGCCAACAAGAATCAGCCCCAGCATTTT. Its translation is CAWSANKNQPQHF.